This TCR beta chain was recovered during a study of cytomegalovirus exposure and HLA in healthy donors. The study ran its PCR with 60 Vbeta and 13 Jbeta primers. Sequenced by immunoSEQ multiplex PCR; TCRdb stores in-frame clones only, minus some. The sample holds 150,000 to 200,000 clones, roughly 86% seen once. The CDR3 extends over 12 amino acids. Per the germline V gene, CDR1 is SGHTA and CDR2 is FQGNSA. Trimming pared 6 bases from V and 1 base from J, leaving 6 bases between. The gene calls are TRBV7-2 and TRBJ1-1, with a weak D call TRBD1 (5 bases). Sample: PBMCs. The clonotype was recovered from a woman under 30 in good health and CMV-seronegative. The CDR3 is CASRGGNTEAFF. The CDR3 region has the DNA TGTGCCAGCAGGGGGGGGAACACTGAAGCTTTCTTT.